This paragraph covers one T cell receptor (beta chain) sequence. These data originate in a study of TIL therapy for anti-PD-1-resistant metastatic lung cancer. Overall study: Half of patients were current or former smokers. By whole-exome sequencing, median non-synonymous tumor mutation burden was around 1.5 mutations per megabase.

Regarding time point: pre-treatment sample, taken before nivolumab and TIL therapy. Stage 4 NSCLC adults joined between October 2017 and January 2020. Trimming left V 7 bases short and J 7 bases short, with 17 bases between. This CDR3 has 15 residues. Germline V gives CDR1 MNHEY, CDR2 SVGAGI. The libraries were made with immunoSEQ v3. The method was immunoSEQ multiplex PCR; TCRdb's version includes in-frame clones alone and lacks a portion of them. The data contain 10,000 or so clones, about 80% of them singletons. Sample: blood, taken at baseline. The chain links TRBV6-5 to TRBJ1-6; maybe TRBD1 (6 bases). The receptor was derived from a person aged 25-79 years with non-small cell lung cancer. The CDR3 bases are TGTGCCAGCAACGAAGCACAGGGAGGGAATTCACCCCTCCACTTT. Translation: CASNEAQGGNSPLHF.